This paragraph reports one T cell receptor (beta chain). The target of this receptor is not known. Per-base qualities were not stored, and no clone one base away is much larger. The data originate from a study of blood T cell repertoires in COVID-19 (dated by TCRdb to the early 2020s). Describing the broader study: Samples from collaborators originated in the United States, Italy and Spain and spanned both the acute and convalescent phases of COVID-19. Subjects who had been exposed to COVID-19, were actively infected with it, or had recovered from it provided the deeply sampled blood TCRbeta repertoires that made up the dataset. Where available, HLA class I and class II types were taken from metadata supplied by the sample provider and were not determined by assay-based typing. The repertoires were released in a freely available public database intended as a resource for research on the immune response to SARS-CoV-2. The sample metadata nearly always contained a de-identified subject ID, COVID-19 status, age in years and sex. The samples were drawn from two sources: the first 160 participants of the ongoing ImmuneRACE study, and 1,000 to 1,500 subjects contributed by 6 global collaborators. The material from the prospective study consisted of cDNA or gDNA derived from T cells, B-cell-depleted T cells, or PBMCs. Overall study results and their limits: The amount of clinical and demographic metadata varied by source and participant and was provided uncurated.

TCRbeta CDR3 regions were amplified from genomic DNA using the immunoSEQ Assay, a bias-controlled multiplex PCR. The original methods were these. Within the assay, amplification of reference gene primers was used to estimate how many nucleated cells each sample contained. To quantify the absolute abundance of each unique TCRbeta CDR3 rearrangement, sequence reads were collapsed and filtered. For each sample, productive Simpson clonality was calculated by taking the square root of Simpson's diversity index across productive rearrangements. Imported from immuneACCESS, the table was reduced by TCRdb to in-frame sequences with V and J called. These copies leave out some clones; in studies compared against another copy, an unresolved V gene accounts for under half, and the cause of the remainder is not known. D and trimming were read from the DNA, whereas the V and J calls and clone size are those reported in that table. Counted in this sample were approximately 100,000 clones; approximately 86% of them appeared once. Of the sample, 2.7% is held by the ten largest clones.

Enrolling through a virtual design, the prospective study's participants ranged in age from roughly 18 to 95 years and lived across approximately 25 United States geographic areas. Cohort assignment in the prospective study relied on participant-reported clinical history from a screening survey and a study questionnaire. For ImmuneRACE Cohort 3, a participant was defined as recovered based on two consecutive negative NP/OP PCR tests, clearance by a healthcare professional, or resolution of symptoms. In the prospective study, whole blood, serum and a nasopharyngeal or oropharyngeal swab were collected from each participant by mobile phlebotomists. Prospective study participants could optionally give additional blood draws and questionnaires over an approximately two-month period. Blood samples from the prospective study were shipped frozen or at room temperature prior to DNA extraction. The receptor comes from a woman between 45 and 60 years old who had recovered from COVID-19. Material: PBMCs or T cells enriched from blood (not recorded which).

The DNA sequence reads TGTGCCAGCAGTTGGGAGGGGTCACCCCTCCACTTT. Its product reads: CASSWEGSPLHF. The chain is encoded by TRBV21-1 joined to TRBJ1-6. TRBV21-1 represents a pseudogene. Including cysteine and phenylalanine, the CDR3 has 12 amino acids. The entry retains the CDR3 DNA only, 36 bases that are in frame from base 1.